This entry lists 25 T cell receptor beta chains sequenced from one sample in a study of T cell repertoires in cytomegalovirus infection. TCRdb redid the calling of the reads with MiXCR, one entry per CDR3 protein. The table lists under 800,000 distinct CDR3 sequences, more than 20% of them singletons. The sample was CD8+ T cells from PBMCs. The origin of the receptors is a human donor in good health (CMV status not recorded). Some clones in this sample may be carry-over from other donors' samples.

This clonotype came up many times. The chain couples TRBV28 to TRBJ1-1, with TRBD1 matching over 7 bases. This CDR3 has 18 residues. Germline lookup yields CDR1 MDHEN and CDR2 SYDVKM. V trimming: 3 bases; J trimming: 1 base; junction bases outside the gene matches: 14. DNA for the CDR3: TGTGCCAGCAGTTTCCCCTCCCGGGGAGGGGGCAGGAACACTGAAGCTTTCTTT. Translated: CASSFPSRGGGRNTEAFF. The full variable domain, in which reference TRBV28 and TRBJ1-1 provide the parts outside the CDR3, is DVKVTQSSRYLVKRTGEKVFLECVQDMDHENMFWYRQDPGLGLRLIYFSYDVKMKEKGDIPEGYSVSREKKERFSLILESASTNQTSMYLCASSFPSRGGGRNTEAFFGQGTRLTVV.

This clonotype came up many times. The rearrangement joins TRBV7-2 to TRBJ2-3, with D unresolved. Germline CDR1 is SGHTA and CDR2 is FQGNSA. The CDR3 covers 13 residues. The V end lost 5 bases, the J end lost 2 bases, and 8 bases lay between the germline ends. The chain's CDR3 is CASSTDPTDTQYF. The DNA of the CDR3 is TGTGCCAGCAGCACCGACCCCACAGATACGCAGTATTTT.

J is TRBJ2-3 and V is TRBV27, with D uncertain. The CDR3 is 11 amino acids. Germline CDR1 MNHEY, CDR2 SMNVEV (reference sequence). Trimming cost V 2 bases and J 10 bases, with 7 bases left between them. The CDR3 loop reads CASSLGVSQYF. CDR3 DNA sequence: TGTGCCAGCAGTTTAGGGGTGTCGCAGTATTTT.

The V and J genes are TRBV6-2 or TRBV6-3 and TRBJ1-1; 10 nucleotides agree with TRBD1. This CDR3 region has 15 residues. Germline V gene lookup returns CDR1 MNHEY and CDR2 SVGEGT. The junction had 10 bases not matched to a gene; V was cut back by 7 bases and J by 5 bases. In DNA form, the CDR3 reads TGTGCCAGCAAATCGGAGGGACAGGGGCGAACTGAAGCTTTCTTT. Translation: CASKSEGQGRTEAFF.

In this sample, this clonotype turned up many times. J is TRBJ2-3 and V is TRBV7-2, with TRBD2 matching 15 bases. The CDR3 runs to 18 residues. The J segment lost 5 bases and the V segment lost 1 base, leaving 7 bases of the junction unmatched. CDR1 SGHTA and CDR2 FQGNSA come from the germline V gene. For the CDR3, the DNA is TGTGCCAGCAGCTTAGTATGGACTAGCGGGGGGGCCGAAGATACGCAGTATTTT. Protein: CASSLVWTSGGAEDTQYF.

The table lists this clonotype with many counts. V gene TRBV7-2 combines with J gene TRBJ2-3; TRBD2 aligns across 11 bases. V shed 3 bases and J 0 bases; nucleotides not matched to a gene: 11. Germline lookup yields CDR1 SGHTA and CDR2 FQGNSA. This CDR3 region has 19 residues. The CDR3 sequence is CASSFPPTSGGLSTDTQYF. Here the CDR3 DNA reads TGTGCCAGCAGCTTCCCCCCAACTAGCGGGGGATTAAGCACAGATACGCAGTATTTT.

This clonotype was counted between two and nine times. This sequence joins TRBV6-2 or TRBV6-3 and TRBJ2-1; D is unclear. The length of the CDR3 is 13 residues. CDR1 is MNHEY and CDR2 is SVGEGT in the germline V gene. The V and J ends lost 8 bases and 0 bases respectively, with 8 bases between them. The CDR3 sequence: CASGRLSYNEQFF. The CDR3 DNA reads TGTGCCAGCGGACGACTCTCCTACAATGAGCAGTTCTTC.

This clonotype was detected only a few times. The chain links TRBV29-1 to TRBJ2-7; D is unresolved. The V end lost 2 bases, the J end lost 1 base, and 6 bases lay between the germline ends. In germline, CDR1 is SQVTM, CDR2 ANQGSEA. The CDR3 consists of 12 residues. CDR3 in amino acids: CSVESDSYEQYF. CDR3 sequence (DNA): TGCAGCGTTGAAAGCGATTCCTACGAGCAGTACTTC.

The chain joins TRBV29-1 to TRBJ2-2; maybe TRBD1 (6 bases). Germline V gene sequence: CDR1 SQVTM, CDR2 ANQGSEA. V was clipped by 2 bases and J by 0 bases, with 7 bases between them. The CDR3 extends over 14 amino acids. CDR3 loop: CSVERQANTGELFF. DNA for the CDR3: TGCAGCGTTGAAAGACAGGCGAACACCGGGGAGCTGTTTTTT.

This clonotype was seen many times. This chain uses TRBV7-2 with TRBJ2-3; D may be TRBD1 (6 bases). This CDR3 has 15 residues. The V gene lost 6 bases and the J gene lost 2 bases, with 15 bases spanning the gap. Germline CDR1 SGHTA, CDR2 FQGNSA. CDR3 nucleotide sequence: TGTGCCAGCAGTGCTTTGGACAGACCCACAGATACGCAGTATTTT. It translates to CASSALDRPTDTQYF.

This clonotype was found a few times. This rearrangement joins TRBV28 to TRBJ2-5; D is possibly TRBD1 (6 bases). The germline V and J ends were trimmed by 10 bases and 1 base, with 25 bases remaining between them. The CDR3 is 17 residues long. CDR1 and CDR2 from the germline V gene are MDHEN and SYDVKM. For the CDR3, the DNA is TGTGCCACCAAGGAGAGGACAGACTTTTCCGTCCAAGAGACCCAGTACTTC. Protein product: CATKERTDFSVQETQYF. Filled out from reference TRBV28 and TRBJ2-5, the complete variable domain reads DVKVTQSSRYLVKRTGEKVFLECVQDMDHENMFWYRQDPGLGLRLIYFSYDVKMKEKGDIPEGYSVSREKKERFSLILESASTNQTSMYLCATKERTDFSVQETQYFGPGTRLLVL.

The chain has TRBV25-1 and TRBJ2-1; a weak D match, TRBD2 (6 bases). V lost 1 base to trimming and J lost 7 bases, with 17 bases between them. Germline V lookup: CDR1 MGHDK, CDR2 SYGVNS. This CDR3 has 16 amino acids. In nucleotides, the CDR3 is TGTGCCAGCAGTGAATGGAGGGCCTCTGGGGAGAATGAGCAGTTCTTC. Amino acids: CASSEWRASGENEQFF.

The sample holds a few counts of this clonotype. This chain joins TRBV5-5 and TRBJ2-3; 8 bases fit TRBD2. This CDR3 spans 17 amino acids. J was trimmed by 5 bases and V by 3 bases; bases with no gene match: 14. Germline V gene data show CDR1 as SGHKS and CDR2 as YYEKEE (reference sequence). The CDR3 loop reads CASSSATGTRAVDTQYF. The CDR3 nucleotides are TGTGCCAGCAGCTCCGCCACCGGGACTAGAGCGGTAGATACGCAGTATTTT.

CDR3: CASSPIDKAIEDGYTF. The CDR3 DNA is TGTGCCAGCAGCCCCATCGACAAGGCTATCGAGGATGGCTACACCTTC. The chain links TRBV27 to TRBJ1-2; D is undetermined. The germline V gene has CDR1 MNHEY and CDR2 SMNVEV (reference sequence). The length of the CDR3 is 16 residues. The V gene lost 6 bases and the J gene lost 6 bases, with 23 bases spanning the gap.

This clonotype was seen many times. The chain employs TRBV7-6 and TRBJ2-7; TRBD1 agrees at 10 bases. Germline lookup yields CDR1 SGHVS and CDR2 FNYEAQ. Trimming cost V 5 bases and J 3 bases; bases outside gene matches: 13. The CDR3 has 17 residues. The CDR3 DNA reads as TGTGCCAGCAGCCCACGGGGGCGGGACAGGGGAGGCTACGAGCAGTACTTC. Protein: CASSPRGRDRGGYEQYF.

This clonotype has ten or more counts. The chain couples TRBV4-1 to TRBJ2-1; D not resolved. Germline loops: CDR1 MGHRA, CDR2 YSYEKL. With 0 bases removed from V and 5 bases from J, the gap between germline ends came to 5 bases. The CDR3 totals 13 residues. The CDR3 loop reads CASSQDGNNEQFF. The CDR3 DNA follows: TGCGCCAGCAGCCAAGATGGGAACAATGAGCAGTTCTTC.

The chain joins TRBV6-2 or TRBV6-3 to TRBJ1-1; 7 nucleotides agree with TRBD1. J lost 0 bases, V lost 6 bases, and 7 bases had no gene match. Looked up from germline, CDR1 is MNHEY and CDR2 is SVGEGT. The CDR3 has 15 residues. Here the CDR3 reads CASRFPQGMNTEAFF. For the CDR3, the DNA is TGTGCCAGCAGGTTTCCACAGGGGATGAACACTGAAGCTTTCTTT.

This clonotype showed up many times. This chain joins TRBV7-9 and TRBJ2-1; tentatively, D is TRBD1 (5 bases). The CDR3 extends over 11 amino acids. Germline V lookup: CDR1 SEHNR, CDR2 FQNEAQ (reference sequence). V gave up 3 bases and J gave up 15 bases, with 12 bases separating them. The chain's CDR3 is CASSFGQGPFF. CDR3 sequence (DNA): TGTGCCAGCAGCTTCGGCCAGGGTCCGTTCTTC.

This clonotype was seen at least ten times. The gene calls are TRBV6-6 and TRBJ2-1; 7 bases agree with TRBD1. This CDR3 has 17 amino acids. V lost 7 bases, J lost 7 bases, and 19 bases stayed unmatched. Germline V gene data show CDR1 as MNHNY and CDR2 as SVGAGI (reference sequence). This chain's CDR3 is CASIPSPNVGQANEQFF. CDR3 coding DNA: TGTGCCAGCATCCCGTCGCCCAATGTAGGACAGGCTAATGAGCAGTTCTTC.

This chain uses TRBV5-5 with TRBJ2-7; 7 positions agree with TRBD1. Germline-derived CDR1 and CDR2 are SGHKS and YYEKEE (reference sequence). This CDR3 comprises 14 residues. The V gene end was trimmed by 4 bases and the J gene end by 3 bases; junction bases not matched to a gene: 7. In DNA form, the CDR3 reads TGTGCCAGCAGCCACAGGGACAGCCTCTACGAGCAGTACTTC. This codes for CASSHRDSLYEQYF.

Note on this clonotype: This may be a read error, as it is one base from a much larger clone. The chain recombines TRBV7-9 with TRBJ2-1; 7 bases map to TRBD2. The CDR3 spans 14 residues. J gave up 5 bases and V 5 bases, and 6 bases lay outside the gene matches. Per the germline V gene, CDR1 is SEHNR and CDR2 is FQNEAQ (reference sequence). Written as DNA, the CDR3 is TGTGCCAGCAGCACAGGTGGGAGGGACAATGAGCAGTTCTTC. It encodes CASSTGGRDNEQFF. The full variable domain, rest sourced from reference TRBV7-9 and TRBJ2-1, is DTGVSQNPRHKITKRGQNVTFRCDPISEHNRLYWYRQTLGQGPEFLTYFQNEAQLEKSRLLSDRFSAERPKGSFSTLEIQRTEQGDSAMYLCASSTGGRDNEQFFGPGTRLTVL.

The CDR3 DNA reads as TGTGCCAGCAGTGGGAAACGGACTCCCTACGAGCAGTACTTC. Amino acids: CASSGKRTPYEQYF. The rearrangement joins TRBV2 to TRBJ2-7, with TRBD2 as a possible D gene (5 bases). Germline CDR1 is SNHLY and CDR2 is FYNNEI. The CDR3 is 14 amino acids. Trimming pared 4 bases from V and 2 bases from J, leaving 12 bases between.

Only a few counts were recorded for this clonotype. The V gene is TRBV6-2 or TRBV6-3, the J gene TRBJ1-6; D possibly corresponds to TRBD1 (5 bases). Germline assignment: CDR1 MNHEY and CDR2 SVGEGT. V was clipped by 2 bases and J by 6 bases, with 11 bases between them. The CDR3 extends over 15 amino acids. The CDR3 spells CASSYPTASNSPLHF. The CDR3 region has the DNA TGTGCCAGCAGTTACCCGACAGCTTCTAATTCACCCCTCCACTTT.

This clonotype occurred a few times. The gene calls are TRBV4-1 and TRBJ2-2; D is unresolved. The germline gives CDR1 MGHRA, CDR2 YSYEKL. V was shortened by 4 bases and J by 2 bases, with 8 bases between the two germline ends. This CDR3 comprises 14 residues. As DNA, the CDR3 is TGCGCCAGCAGCCCCCGAGATAACACCGGGGAGCTGTTTTTT. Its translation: CASSPRDNTGELFF.

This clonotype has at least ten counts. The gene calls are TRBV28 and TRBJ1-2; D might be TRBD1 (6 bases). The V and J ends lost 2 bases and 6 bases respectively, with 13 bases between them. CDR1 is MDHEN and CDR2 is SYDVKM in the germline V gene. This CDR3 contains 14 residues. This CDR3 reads CASSLRGSGHGYTF. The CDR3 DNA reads TGTGCCAGCAGTTTAAGGGGGTCGGGTCATGGCTACACCTTC.